This T cell receptor (beta chain) emerged from a study of human T cells and chemical hapten exposure. Overall study: Sensitization used 2% DPC on about 2 cm by about 2 cm upper inner arm skin. DPC 0.01% went on the upper back by patch test, with reading at 6 days.

Trimming took off 4 bases at V and 0 bases at J, with 16 bases between the two ends. The germline V gene encodes CDR1 SQVTM and CDR2 ANQGSEA. CDR3 length: 16 residues. Indicated time point: pre-sensitization, week 0. Treatment meaning: therapeutic diphenylcyclopropenone sensitization with weekly scalp DPC. Non-pregnant alopecia patients aged 18 to 70, suitable for DPC therapy. Each cDNA molecule in the library carried unique molecular identifiers. One entry per CDR3 protein results from TCRdb running MiXCR on the RACE reads. The repertoire holds 150,000 to 200,000 distinct CDR3 sequences, with more than 25% as singletons. There are a few counts of this clonotype.

The sequenced sample was whole blood, obtained in connection with sensitization to the hapten diphenylcyclopropenone (DPC). The V and J genes are TRBV29-1 and TRBJ2-1, with a weak D call TRBD2 (6 bases). The sequence derives from a woman aged 30 to 39 with alopecia areata. Some clones in this sample may be carry-over from other donors' samples. CDR3 sequence (DNA): TGCAGCGTTGCTGGGACTGGCCCCCGCTCCTACAATGAGCAGTTCTTC. Translated, it gives CSVAGTGPRSYNEQFF.